This TCR beta chain was profiled in a study of blood T cell repertoires in COVID-19. Turning to the study itself: COVID-19 samples collected from the United States, Italy and Spain covered acute and convalescent phases. Sources were T cells, B-cell-depleted T cells, or PBMCs; the material itself was cDNA or gDNA.

CDR3 length equals 15 residues. The germline gives CDR1 SGHTA, CDR2 FQGNSA. Trimming stripped 5 bases from V and 1 base from J, with 11 bases between. Here immunoSEQ multiplex PCR was the method, and the copy in TCRdb shows in-frame clones only, minus some. The sample shows hundreds of thousands of clones, nearly 90% of them seen only once. The sample taken for sequencing was PBMCs or T cells enriched from blood (not recorded which). The sequence derives from a woman in her forties or fifties who had been exposed to COVID-19. The chain combines TRBV7-2 with TRBJ2-2; D not resolved. CDR3 sequence: CASSQQPGNTGELFF. DNA of the CDR3: TGTGCCAGCAGCCAACAACCAGGGAACACCGGGGAGCTGTTTTTT.